Only a few counts were recorded for the clone carrying this T cell receptor (beta chain). Its specificity is not known. This CDR3 has 13 residues. V lost 3 bases and J 7 bases, leaving 12 bases between the germline ends. Construction of the TCRbeta library involved unique molecular identifiers. Each CDR3 protein is one row after TCRdb ran MiXCR on the PCR reads. The repertoire holds approximately 980,000 distinct CDR3 sequences, under 30% seen once, with about 28% in the top ten. The data originate from a study of T-cell reconstitution after alpha-beta-depleted transplantation in children. Study-level results: Several hundred expanded graft clones reportedly supplied alpha-beta T cells about two months after transplant.

The chain couples TRBV12-3 or TRBV12-4 to TRBJ2-5, with D hard to call. This receptor was obtained from a boy in the first two years of life who had a stem cell transplant for SCID, so the T cells may come from the graft donor. Sample: PBMCs, mostly from graft donor cells, taken 360 days after TCRalphabeta/CD19-depleted stem cell transplant. CDR3 in DNA: TGTGCCAGCAGTTTCGAGACGACGGGGACCCAGTACTTC. This translates into CASSFETTGTQYF.